This TCR beta chain was sequenced for a study of cytomegalovirus exposure and HLA in healthy donors. This CDR3 has 13 amino acids. V lost 2 bases and J lost 4, with 8 bases in between. CDR1 is MNHEY, CDR2 SMNVEV, per germline (reference sequence). As to this clone: What it binds is not known. Other DNA sequences in this sample translate to the same CDR3.

Clones were read by immunoSEQ multiplex PCR, and TCRdb kept only the in-frame ones, dropping some. This repertoire shows about 340,000 clones, roughly 88% found once; its top ten account for 0.84%. General study points: Many donors shared some public TCRs, even though most TCR sequences were rare. In vitro assays verified that a few CMV-associated chains recognized CMV antigens specifically.

V is TRBV27 and J is TRBJ1-2; D is unclear. This TCR was sampled from a woman aged 18-35 years in good health and CMV-seronegative. The sequenced sample consisted of PBMCs. The CDR3 is CASSLRGGYGYTF. The DNA for the CDR3 is TGTGCCAGCAGTTTACGGGGTGGCTATGGCTACACCTTC.